A single sample is the source of the 13 T cell receptor beta chains below, sequenced in a study of T cells in Graves' hyperthyroidism and ophthalmopathy. RNA transcripts served as the template for amplifying TCR beta CDR3 regions. Using the HTBI primer set, a first-round RT-PCR was run on the TCR CDR3. A single record per CDR3 protein comes from TCRdb applying MiXCR to the multiplex PCR reads. The sample records about 380,000 distinct CDR3 sequences, roughly 13% being singletons. The material sequenced was blood. The receptors derive from a man aged 25-40 years with Graves' hyperthyroidism that later progressed to Graves' ophthalmopathy.

This clonotype was counted between two and nine times. The CDR3 protein is CASSPPRFSGANVLTF. The CDR3 region has the DNA TGTGCCAGTAGTCCCCCGAGGTTCTCTGGGGCCAACGTCCTGACTTTC. The chain recombines TRBV19 with TRBJ2-6; D not resolved. The CDR3 has 16 residues. The germline V gene encodes CDR1 LNHDA and CDR2 SQIVND (reference sequence). V lost 5 bases and J 0 bases, leaving 11 bases between the germline ends.

This clonotype was counted ten times or more. The chain uses TRBV20-1 and TRBJ2-3; D perhaps matches TRBD2 (6 bases). V lost 6 bases and J lost 0, with 10 bases in between. Germline V lookup: CDR1 DFQATT, CDR2 SNEGSKA (reference sequence). The CDR3 runs to 13 residues. CDR3 sequence: CSAPSGSTDTQYF. CDR3 in DNA: TGCAGTGCCCCGAGCGGGAGCACAGATACGCAGTATTTT.

J is TRBJ2-1 and V is TRBV6-1; 9 nucleotides match TRBD1. Losses at the gene ends were 10 bases for V and 6 bases for J; bases not matched to a gene: 10. The CDR3 has 14 residues. The germline V gene encodes CDR1 MNHNS and CDR2 SASEGT. The CDR3: CATSDRGLINEQFF. In DNA, the CDR3 is TGTGCCACCTCGGACAGGGGATTAATCAATGAGCAGTTCTTC.

At least ten counts were recorded for this clonotype. This sequence joins TRBV3-1 and TRBJ1-5; D gene ambiguous. Looked up from germline, CDR1 is LGHDT and CDR2 is YNNKEL (reference sequence). V lost 0 bases and J 5 bases, leaving 11 bases between the germline ends. The CDR3 runs to 15 residues. DNA for the CDR3: TGTGCCAGCAGCCAAGATTCCCGTAACTATCAGCCCCAGCATTTT. This codes for CASSQDSRNYQPQHF.

There are many counts of this clonotype. This sequence joins TRBV28 and TRBJ2-3; 7 bases are a match to TRBD2. J was trimmed by 1 base and V by 5 bases; bases with no gene match: 3. The CDR3 has 14 amino acids. Germline V gives CDR1 MDHEN, CDR2 SYDVKM. The CDR3 DNA sequence: TGTGCCAGCAGTCCGAGCGGGGGCACAGATACGCAGTATTTT. It translates to CASSPSGGTDTQYF.

This clonotype was recorded at least ten times. The chain combines TRBV20-1 with TRBJ1-1; TRBD1 matches 10 bases. CDR3 size: 14 residues. With V trimmed by 7 bases and J by 1 base, 6 bases remained unmatched. Germline CDR1 DFQATT, CDR2 SNEGSKA (reference sequence). The CDR3 bases are TGCAGTGGCCTGACAGGGGGCCCGAACACTGAAGCTTTCTTT. This sequence encodes CSGLTGGPNTEAFF.

This rearrangement joins TRBV6-1 to TRBJ1-4; 7 bases fit TRBD1. This CDR3 region has 17 residues. Germline V gene data show CDR1 as MNHNS and CDR2 as SASEGT. Trimming at V came to 6 bases and at J to 8 bases, leaving 18 bases not matched to a gene. The CDR3 sequence is CASSRGGVLSLWEKLFF. CDR3 bases: TGTGCCAGCAGCCGAGGGGGCGTGCTCTCCCTTTGGGAAAAACTGTTTTTT.

This clonotype was recorded many times. V is TRBV5-8 and J is TRBJ1-2; 8 bases align to TRBD1. J was trimmed by 7 bases and V by 6 bases; bases with no gene match: 8. Germline V gene lookup returns CDR1 SGHTS and CDR2 YDEGEE. This CDR3 has 13 amino acids. The CDR3 nucleotides read TGTGCCAGCACCCCCCCGGACAGGGTTGGCTACACCTTC. Its translation: CASTPPDRVGYTF.

With regard to this clonotype: One end of the junction varies from germline; a read error may be responsible. The chain couples TRBV28 to TRBJ2-3; TRBD2 is a possible D gene (6 bases). The CDR3 is made up of 15 amino acids. Looked up from germline, CDR1 is MDHEN and CDR2 is SYDVKM. The CDR3: CASSPQEGNTDAQYF. The CDR3 DNA follows: TGTGCCAGCAGTCCCCAGGAGGGAAACACAGATGCGCAGTATTTT.

The gene calls are TRBV15 and TRBJ2-2; a possible D gene is TRBD1 (6 bases). V gave up 0 bases and J gave up 0 bases, with 17 bases separating them. The CDR3 length is 19 residues. Germline assignment: CDR1 LNHNV and CDR2 YYDKDF (reference sequence). CDR3 DNA sequence: TGTGCCACCAGCAGAGAGTTATACAGGGCTTTATCGAACACCGGGGAGCTGTTTTTT. It translates to CATSRELYRALSNTGELFF.

In this sample, this clonotype turned up a few times. The J gene is TRBJ1-6, the V gene TRBV10-2; 7 bases are a match to TRBD1. Germline V gene sequence: CDR1 WSHSY, CDR2 SAAADI. This CDR3 has 15 amino acids. Trimming removed 7 bases from V and 9 bases from J; junction bases left unmatched: 12. The CDR3 sequence is CASTQRQGRSSPLHF. As DNA, the CDR3 is TGCGCCAGCACTCAGAGACAGGGACGAAGTTCACCCCTCCACTTT.

This clonotype was seen many times. This chain joins TRBV12-5 and TRBJ1-1; D not resolved. The length of the CDR3 is 14 residues. The V end was cut by 3 bases, the J end by 2 bases, with 10 bases between. CDR1 and CDR2 from the germline V gene are LGHNT and FRNRAP. The CDR3 region has the DNA TGTGCTAGTGGTTTTTCGTGGGGTAACACTGAAGCTTTCTTT. The encoded protein is CASGFSWGNTEAFF.

The chain carries TRBV28 and TRBJ1-6, with D uncertain. Per germline, CDR1 MDHEN and CDR2 SYDVKM. CDR3 size: 14 residues. V was clipped by 5 bases and J by 9 bases, with 14 bases between them. The CDR3 sequence: CASSSPPLSSPLHF. DNA of the CDR3: TGTGCCAGCAGTAGCCCCCCACTAAGTTCACCCCTCCACTTT.